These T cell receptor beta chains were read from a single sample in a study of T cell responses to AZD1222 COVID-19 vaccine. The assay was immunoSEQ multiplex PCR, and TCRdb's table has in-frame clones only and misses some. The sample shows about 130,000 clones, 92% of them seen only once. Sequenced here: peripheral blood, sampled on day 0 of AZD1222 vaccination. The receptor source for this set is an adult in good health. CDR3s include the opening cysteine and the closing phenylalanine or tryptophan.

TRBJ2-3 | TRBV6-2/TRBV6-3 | CASSYPGLELVNTQYF
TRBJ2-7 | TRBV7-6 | CASRGAYEQYF
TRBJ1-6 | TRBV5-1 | CASSLDRGTANSPLHF
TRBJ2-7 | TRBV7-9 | CASSERWGLDEQYF
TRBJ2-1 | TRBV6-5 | CASSYSAGNNEQFF
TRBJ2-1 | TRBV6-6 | CASSRELAEQFF
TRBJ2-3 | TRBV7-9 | CASSSLSTSRGGDTQYF
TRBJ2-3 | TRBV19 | CASRQPNRDTQYF
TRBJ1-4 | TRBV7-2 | CASSLFEGPEKLFF
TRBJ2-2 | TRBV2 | CASSAPLAGGQTNTGELFF
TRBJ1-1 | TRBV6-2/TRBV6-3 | CASSYSAPNTEAFF
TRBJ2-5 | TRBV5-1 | CASSRRVAGGLSQETQYF
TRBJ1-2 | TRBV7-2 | CASRRQSYGYTF
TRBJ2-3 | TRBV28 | CASSGGLAGPSF
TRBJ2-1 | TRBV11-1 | CASSDGTSGGACEQFF
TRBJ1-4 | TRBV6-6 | CAIQDRSNEKLFF
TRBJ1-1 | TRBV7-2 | CASSLALSGDAFF